This TCR beta chain was found in a study of blood T cells in healthy people across ages. Study-wide points: Without sorted subsets, naive and antigen-experienced compartments could not be conclusively compared.

Extractions gave at least 5.5 micrograms of total RNA per sample. Germline values: CDR1 SGDLS, CDR2 YYNGEE. The CDR3 sequence is 15 residues long. V lost 3 bases and J lost 6; bases outside the gene matches: 6. Using a J-beta primer mix together with a sample-barcoded 5' primer, a second PCR was run for about 6 to 11 cycles. TCRdb re-derived calls from the 5' RACE reads in MiXCR, one entry per CDR3 protein. The sample lists about 1,600,000 distinct CDR3 sequences; 42% were seen once. This clonotype was observed a handful of times. Its antigen is not identified. This clonotype was sampled from a woman between 18 and 29 years old in good health. The sequenced sample was blood. The chain couples TRBV9 to TRBJ1-6; 7 bases are shared with TRBD1. Here the CDR3 reads CASSDSGGLNSPLHF. CDR3 DNA: TGTGCCAGCAGCGACTCAGGGGGTCTTAATTCACCCCTCCACTTT. Together with reference TRBV9 and TRBJ1-6, the CDR3 gives the full variable domain: DSGVTQTPKHLITATGQRVTLRCSPRSGDLSVYWYQQSLDQGLQFLIQYYNGEERAKGNILERFSAQQFPDLHSELNLSSLELGDSALYFCASSDSGGLNSPLHFGNGTRLTVT.